This T cell receptor (beta chain) was identified during a study of tumor-infiltrating lymphocytes in primary liver carcinoma. Background on the study: Samples returned roughly 3.5 to 7.13 million productive TCRbeta reads each. Read depth did not differ significantly between tissue types.

RNA was extracted from whole blood without cell sorting, alongside germline DNA. Synthesis of TCR beta cDNA was carried out from 500 ng total RNA with a constant-region primer. Libraries of TCR beta came from three nested multiplex PCR rounds with slightly modified ARM-PCR. It was with TRBV1-TRBV30 forward primers and a C-beta reverse primer that the first two PCR rounds were run, at 10 to 11 cycles each. A single record per CDR3 protein comes from TCRdb applying MiXCR to the multiplex PCR reads. This table has about 320,000 distinct CDR3 sequences, about 60% appearing once. V was cut by 0 bases and J by 9 bases, with 19 bases left in between. Germline V gene sequence: CDR1 SGHRS, CDR2 YFSETQ. The CDR3 loop spans 16 amino acids.

This receptor was identified in a man in his forties or fifties with primary liver carcinoma and hepatitis B virus infection. The sample comprised peripheral blood. The chain joins TRBV5-1 to TRBJ2-1, with a tentative D call TRBD2 (7 bases). The CDR3 here is CASSLGGGLVGAEQFF. Here the CDR3 DNA reads TGCGCCAGCAGCTTGGGGGGCGGACTAGTGGGGGCTGAGCAGTTCTTC.